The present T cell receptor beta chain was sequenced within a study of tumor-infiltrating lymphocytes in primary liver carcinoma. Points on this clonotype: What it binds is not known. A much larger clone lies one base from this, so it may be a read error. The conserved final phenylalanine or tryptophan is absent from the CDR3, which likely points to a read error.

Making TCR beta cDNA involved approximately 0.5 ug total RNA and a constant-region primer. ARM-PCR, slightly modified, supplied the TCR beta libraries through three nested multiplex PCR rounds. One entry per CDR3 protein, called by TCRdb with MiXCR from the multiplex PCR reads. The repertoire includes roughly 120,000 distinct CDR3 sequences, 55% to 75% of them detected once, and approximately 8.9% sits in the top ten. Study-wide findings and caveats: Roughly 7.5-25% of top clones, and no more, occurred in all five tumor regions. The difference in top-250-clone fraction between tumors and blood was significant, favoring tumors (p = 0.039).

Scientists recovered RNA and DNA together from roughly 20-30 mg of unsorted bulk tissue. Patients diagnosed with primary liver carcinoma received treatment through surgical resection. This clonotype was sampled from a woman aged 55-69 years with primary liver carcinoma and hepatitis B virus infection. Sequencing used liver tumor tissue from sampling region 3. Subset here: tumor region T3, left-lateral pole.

CDR3 sequence reads: CASSRLWHDNTGELFS. The CDR3 DNA reads as TGCGCCAGCAGCCGCCTATGGCACGATAACACCGGGGAGCTGTTTTCT. The chain couples TRBV4-1 to TRBJ2-2; D gene ambiguous. The length of the CDR3 is 16 residues. Germline V CDR1 and CDR2: MGHRA, YSYEKL. V was pared by 4 bases and J by 2 bases, with 14 bases between.